This T cell receptor beta chain was obtained from a study of metastatic and nonmetastatic thyroid tumors. This clone occurred many times. Using MiXCR, TCRdb reanalyzed the PCR reads. The repertoire holds 25,000 or so clones, with under 30% as singletons. Trimming at V came to 10 bases and at J to 6 bases, leaving 11 bases not matched to a gene. The CDR3 consists of 13 residues. Among the patients, none had received any treatment before thyroid surgery. The rearrangement joins TRBV12-3 or TRBV12-4 to TRBJ2-7; TRBD2 matches at 8 bases. This clonotype was obtained from a female donor with papillary thyroid cancer or a benign thyroid nodule (not recorded which). Some clones in this sample may be carry-over from other donors' samples. Sequencing was done on a sample of blood. CDR3 in DNA: TGTGCCACCGGGAGCGGGAGTAGGTCCGAGCAGTACTTC. Protein product: CATGSGSRSEQYF.